This TCR beta chain was retrieved from a study of shared clonotypes between healthy human individuals. Study information: Every donor yielded three CD4 naive, three CD4 memory, two CD8 naive and one CD8 memory plate.

Trimming took 1 base from V and 2 from J; bases not matched to a gene: 3. The CDR3 extends over 15 amino acids. Germline V CDR1 and CDR2: SGHTA, FQGNSA. Original methodology: ImmunoSEQ output held junction-only sequences without quality scores, so filtering differed. The data were produced by immunoSEQ multiplex PCR, yet TCRdb's version contains in-frame clones alone and is incomplete. Clone size and V and J calls were adopted from that table, with D and trimming inferred from the DNA. This table holds roughly 550,000 clones, over 95% found once. Terminally differentiated effector memory CD45RA+ cells were left out of the naive CD8 fraction, which was CD45RO-negative and positively selected for CCR7. With regard to this clone: The antigen is undetermined.

Findings and limits, study-wide: Clonotype sharing across several donors was observed for around 4.8% of naive CD4 clonotypes. Naive subsets, compared against memory subsets, generally had larger estimated richness values.

The sample was naive CD8+ T cells sorted from blood. This sequence joins TRBV7-2 and TRBJ2-7; TRBD2 matches 9 bases. The clonotype was recovered from a woman aged 30 to 39 in good health. CDR3 sequence reads: CASSLGGTSTYEQYF. The CDR3, as DNA: TGTGCCAGCAGCTTAGGGGGGACTAGCACCTACGAGCAGTACTTC. Full variable domain (rest looked up from reference TRBV7-2 and TRBJ2-7): GAGVSQSPSNKVTEKGKDVELRCDPISGHTALYWYRQSLGQGLEFLIYFQGNSAPDKSGLPSDRFSAERTGGSVSTLTIQRTQQEDSAVYLCASSLGGTSTYEQYFGPGTRLTVT.